The 32 T cell receptor beta chains below were found in one sample sequenced in a study of Ad26.COV2.S vaccination and SARS-CoV-2 variants (dated by TCRdb to the early 2020s). The library was made by the immunoSEQ multiplex PCR assay. TCRdb mirrors the immuneACCESS table, restricted to in-frame sequences. Some clones are absent from its copies; in checked studies, under half trace to an unresolved V gene, and the reason for the others is unknown. The sample table shows about 350,000 clones, and 88% are seen once. Approximately 5.9% of the sample lies in the top ten. Read against the paper, the sample's treatment or condition label means: over 15 received Ad26.COV2.S at low or high dose, single or two shots; roughly five received placebo; per-sample allocation not given. Repertoires of vaccine and placebo recipients were sequenced from samples taken on day 63 after the first injection. Sample: peripheral blood, taken in a trial of Ad26.COV2.S vaccine versus placebo. All receptors come from a person aged 18 to 65 who received the Ad26.COV2.S COVID-19 vaccine or a placebo.

The genes are TRBV4-1 and TRBJ2-7; 11 bases align to TRBD2. The CDR3 is 15 amino acids. After removal of 3 bases from V and 4 bases from J, the junction contained 5 bases not matched to a gene. Germline CDR1 reads MGHRA; CDR2 reads YSYEKL. Here the CDR3 DNA reads TGCGCCAGCAGCCACCCGGGACTAGCGGCTTACGAGCAGTACTTC. It specifies CASSHPGLAAYEQYF.

The chain recombines TRBV6-2 or TRBV6-3 with TRBJ1-2; tentatively, D is TRBD1 (6 bases). V shed 2 bases and J shed 4 bases, with 14 bases lying between them. Germline V gene data show CDR1 as MNHEY and CDR2 as SVGEGT. The CDR3 length is 15 residues. The CDR3 coding sequence is TGTGCCAGCAGTTACGGAGCAGGGGATCGCTATGGCTACACCTTC. Translated: CASSYGAGDRYGYTF.

This sequence joins TRBV5-1 and TRBJ2-3; D uncertain. V lost 5 bases and J lost 5, with 9 bases in between. Germline lookup yields CDR1 SGHRS and CDR2 YFSETQ. The CDR3 loop spans 12 amino acids. CDR3 bases: TGCGCCAGCAGGGAGAGCCAAGATACGCAGTATTTT. It yields the protein CASRESQDTQYF.

The chain couples TRBV7-9 to TRBJ2-6; TRBD1 or TRBD2 may be the D gene (5 bases each). CDR1 is SEHNR, CDR2 FQNEAQ, per germline (reference sequence). The CDR3 runs 16 residues. V was trimmed by 0 bases and J by 0 bases, leaving 6 bases between them. The DNA for the CDR3 is TGTGCCAGCAGCTTAGCAGGGACCTCTGGGGCCAACGTCCTGACTTTC. Translation gives CASSLAGTSGANVLTF.

This sequence joins TRBV7-3 and TRBJ2-5, with D possibly being TRBD1 (7 bases). Trimming removed 2 bases from V and 1 base from J, with 8 bases in between. This CDR3 has 14 residues. The germline V gene has CDR1 SGHTA and CDR2 FQGTGA. CDR3 DNA sequence: TGTGCCAGCAGCTTACAGGGGGGCCAAGAGACCCAGTACTTC. Translation: CASSLQGGQETQYF.

V usage is TRBV28 and J usage is TRBJ2-7; D is possibly TRBD1 or TRBD2 (5 bases each). V lost 6 bases and J lost 4, with 19 bases in between. Germline values: CDR1 MDHEN, CDR2 SYDVKM. The CDR3 has 15 residues. Here the CDR3 DNA reads TGTGCCAGCAGGCCGCCGGGACGTACTAGGTACGAGCAGTACTTC. It codes for CASRPPGRTRYEQYF.

The chain combines TRBV28 with TRBJ2-1, with D unresolved. CDR1 is MDHEN, CDR2 SYDVKM, per germline. Trimming took 2 bases from V and 3 from J, leaving 2 bases between them. This CDR3 has 12 amino acids. The CDR3 DNA reads TGTGCCAGCAGTTTACGCTACAATGAGCAGTTCTTC. Translating gives CASSLRYNEQFF.

The chain joins TRBV28 to TRBJ1-5; unclear D gene. CDR3 length equals 13 residues. Per germline, CDR1 MDHEN and CDR2 SYDVKM. V lost 8 bases and J 6 bases, leaving 14 bases between the germline ends. This chain's CDR3 is CASRLGSRQPQHF. CDR3 DNA sequence: TGTGCCAGCCGCTTGGGTTCGCGTCAGCCCCAGCATTTT.

The chain links TRBV15 to TRBJ2-1; no firm D call. The CDR3 loop spans 11 amino acids. Trimming cost V 3 bases and J 8 bases, with 5 bases left between them. Germline V gene sequence: CDR1 LNHNV, CDR2 YYDKDF (reference sequence). This CDR3 reads CATSSKYEQFF. In nucleotides, the CDR3 is TGTGCCACCAGCAGTAAGTATGAGCAGTTCTTC.

This chain connects TRBV19 to TRBJ2-7; TRBD1 agrees at 11 bases. With V trimmed by 4 bases and J by 5 bases, 4 bases remained unmatched. The CDR3 runs 14 residues. In germline, CDR1 is LNHDA, CDR2 SQIVND (reference sequence). Written as DNA, the CDR3 is TGTGCCAGTAGTACGGGACAGGGGGACAACGAGCAGTACTTC. This gives the protein CASSTGQGDNEQYF. The full variable domain, rest sourced from reference TRBV19 and TRBJ2-7, is DGGITQSPKYLFRKEGQNVTLSCEQNLNHDAMYWYRQDPGQGLRLIYYSQIVNDFQKGDIAEGYSVSREKKESFPLTVTSAQKNPTAFYLCASSTGQGDNEQYFGPGTRLTVT.

The chain employs TRBV5-4 and TRBJ2-3; possible D gene TRBD1, 6 bases. Germline V gives CDR1 SGHNT, CDR2 YYREEE (reference sequence). The germline V and J ends were trimmed by 0 bases and 1 base, with 12 bases remaining between them. The CDR3 loop spans 16 amino acids. The CDR3 DNA follows: TGTGCCAGCAGCTTGGATGGGGGCAGTGGCACAGATACGCAGTATTTT. This encodes CASSLDGGSGTDTQYF.

The chain has TRBV7-2 and TRBJ1-4; tentatively, D is TRBD1 (5 bases). This CDR3 region has 15 residues. Germline CDR1 and CDR2: SGHTA and FQGNSA. The ends were cut back, 6 bases at V and 7 bases at J, with 18 bases in the middle. This CDR3 is CASSPAVGTGEKLFF. The DNA of the CDR3 is TGTGCCAGCAGTCCTGCGGTCGGGACCGGTGAAAAACTGTTTTTT.

This clone has just one count. The rearrangement joins TRBV3-1 (or the pseudogene TRBV3-2) to TRBJ1-1; no clear D gene. The CDR3 runs to 15 residues. CDR1 and CDR2 (germline): LGHDT, YNNKEL (reference sequence). Trimming took 0 bases from V and 1 from J, leaving 9 bases between them. The CDR3 coding sequence is TGTGCCAGCAGCCAAGATCCAGTGGGGAACACTGAAGCTTTCTTT. Encoded protein: CASSQDPVGNTEAFF.

The chain has TRBV19 and TRBJ1-5; 9 nucleotides match TRBD1. Unmatched junction bases numbered 8, after V lost 3 bases and J lost 2 bases. The CDR3 totals 17 residues. Germline V lookup: CDR1 LNHDA, CDR2 SQIVND (reference sequence). DNA of the CDR3: TGTGCCAGTAGTATCGCCTTAGGGGACAGGGGCAATCAGCCCCAGCATTTT. Its protein product is CASSIALGDRGNQPQHF.

The chain is built from TRBV4-3 and TRBJ2-2; TRBD2 aligns across 8 bases. Germline trimming cut 0 bases from V and 4 bases from J; bases unmatched to any gene: 7. There are 17 residues in the CDR3. CDR1 LGHNA and CDR2 YSLEER come from the germline V gene. CDR3 nucleotides: TGCGCCAGCAGCCAAGATATAAACGGGGGGGTCACCGGGGAGCTGTTTTTT. Translated: CASSQDINGGVTGELFF.

This clone was seen a single time. The chain uses TRBV7-9 and TRBJ2-1; no reliable D call. Germline V gives CDR1 SEHNR, CDR2 FQNEAQ (reference sequence). This CDR3 is 15 amino acids long. V lost 1 base, J lost 8 bases, and 15 bases lay in between. The CDR3 loop is CASSLVGLARDEQFF. The CDR3 DNA sequence: TGTGCCAGCAGCTTAGTGGGTCTGGCTCGTGATGAGCAGTTCTTC.

This clone has just a few counts. The rearrangement links TRBV5-4 to TRBJ1-1; TRBD1 might be the D (6 bases). CDR1 is SGHNT, CDR2 YYREEE, per germline (reference sequence). The CDR3 sequence is 15 residues long. V lost 3 bases to trimming and J lost 0 bases, with 12 bases between them. The CDR3 loop is CASSSGVYMNTEAFF. The DNA for the CDR3 is TGTGCCAGCAGCTCAGGGGTGTACATGAACACTGAAGCTTTCTTT.

V and J are TRBV9 and TRBJ2-3; 10 bases are shared with TRBD2. The CDR3 consists of 16 residues. The germline V gene has CDR1 SGDLS and CDR2 YYNGEE. The trim removed 5 bases at V and 4 bases at J, leaving 10 bases unmatched. The CDR3 loop is CASSVISGGAADTQYF. CDR3 DNA sequence: TGTGCCAGCAGTGTTATAAGCGGGGGGGCAGCAGATACGCAGTATTTT.

V gene TRBV29-1 combines with J gene TRBJ1-5; D not certain. The CDR3 is 13 amino acids. Germline V gene data show CDR1 as SQVTM and CDR2 as ANQGSEA. V gave up 3 bases and J gave up 6 bases, with 12 bases separating them. CDR3 amino acids: CSVESSWGQPQHF. Written as DNA, the CDR3 is TGCAGCGTTGAGTCCAGTTGGGGTCAGCCCCAGCATTTT.

V usage is TRBV5-6 and J usage is TRBJ2-7, with D perhaps given as TRBD1 or TRBD2 (5 bases each). CDR1 and CDR2 (germline): SGHDT, YYEEEE. The CDR3 is 16 residues long. Between the trimmed V and J ends, which lost 4 bases and 2 bases, there was a span of 19 bases. The CDR3 loop is CASSPPRGTVAYEQYF. The DNA for the CDR3 is TGTGCCAGCAGCCCACCCCGTGGGACGGTTGCCTACGAGCAGTACTTC.

The chain is built from TRBV3-1 (or the pseudogene TRBV3-2) and TRBJ1-2; 7 bases are a match to TRBD1. The junction had 6 bases not matched to a gene; V was cut back by 4 bases and J by 4 bases. Germline CDR1 LGHDT, CDR2 YNNKEL (reference sequence). This CDR3 is 14 amino acids long. The CDR3 sequence: CASSLQGRSYGYTF. The CDR3 bases are TGTGCCAGCAGCCTACAGGGGCGTTCCTATGGCTACACCTTC.

This chain uses TRBV7-3 with TRBJ2-6; no clear D. Germline CDR1 reads SGHTA; CDR2 reads FQGTGA. Trimming removed 1 base at V and 4 bases at J, with 11 bases between. The CDR3 contains 16 residues. Written as DNA, the CDR3 is TGTGCCAGCAGCTTAATTTCTCTAGGCGGGGCCAACGTCCTGACTTTC. Translating gives CASSLISLGGANVLTF.

This chain connects TRBV7-3 to TRBJ2-1; no clear D gene. Germline V gene sequence: CDR1 SGHTA, CDR2 FQGTGA. The CDR3 has 13 residues. V was pared by 1 base and J by 8 bases, with 9 bases between. CDR3 region: CASSLSRPDEQFF. The CDR3 bases are TGTGCCAGCAGCTTAAGCCGGCCTGATGAGCAGTTCTTC.

The chain is built from TRBV7-3 and TRBJ1-4; tentative D call: TRBD1 (5 bases). Trimming shortened V by 2 bases and J by 8 bases, and 15 bases separated the two germline ends. This CDR3 region has 15 residues. The germline V gene has CDR1 SGHTA and CDR2 FQGTGA. DNA of the CDR3: TGTGCCAGCAGCTTATCGGGACGGTGGGAAGAAAAACTGTTTTTT. Residues: CASSLSGRWEEKLFF.

The chain uses TRBV6-5 and TRBJ2-1; D gene unclear. Germline CDR1 MNHEY, CDR2 SVGAGI. Trimming removed 6 bases at V and 8 bases at J, with 14 bases between. The CDR3 length is 13 residues. The CDR3 reads CASSFNDGDEQFF. CDR3 bases: TGTGCCAGCAGCTTCAACGACGGAGATGAGCAGTTCTTC.

This clone was found a few times. The chain employs TRBV30 and TRBJ1-2; D is unclear. The CDR3 consists of 14 residues. The V gene lost 7 bases and the J gene lost 0 bases, with 15 bases spanning the gap. Germline-derived CDR1 and CDR2 are GTSNPN and SVGIG (reference sequence). The CDR3 DNA is TGTGCCTCGAAAATGAACCCTTCTAACTATGGCTACACCTTC. It yields the protein CASKMNPSNYGYTF.

The V gene is TRBV15, the J gene TRBJ2-1; D is undetermined. The CDR3 length is 14 residues. In germline, CDR1 is LNHNV, CDR2 YYDKDF (reference sequence). Between the trimmed V and J ends, which lost 1 base and 8 bases, there was a span of 12 bases. The CDR3 is CATSRAGGWDEQFF. The CDR3 DNA follows: TGTGCCACCAGCAGAGCTGGTGGGTGGGATGAGCAGTTCTTC.

As for this clone: This CDR3 is also generated by other DNA sequences in the sample. The V gene is TRBV18, the J gene TRBJ2-7, with 7 bases identical to TRBD2. The CDR3 sequence is 13 residues long. The V segment lost 1 base and the J segment 3 bases; nucleotides outside the gene matches: 0. CDR1 and CDR2 from the germline V gene are KGHSH and LQKENI. The CDR3: CASSPRGGYEQYF. CDR3 in DNA: TGTGCCAGCTCACCACGCGGGGGCTACGAGCAGTACTTC.

The chain recombines TRBV6-5 with TRBJ2-7; 7 nucleotides match TRBD1. V was clipped by 8 bases and J by 6 bases; unmatched bases: 7. The CDR3 totals 12 residues. CDR1 is MNHEY and CDR2 is SVGAGI in the germline V gene. The CDR3 is CASATGLFEQYF. The CDR3 coding sequence is TGTGCCAGCGCGACAGGGCTATTCGAGCAGTACTTC.

This chain links TRBV30 with TRBJ1-1; unclear D gene. The CDR3 is made up of 14 amino acids. The V end lost 2 bases, the J end lost 0 bases, and 10 bases lay between the germline ends. Germline CDR1 reads GTSNPN; CDR2 reads SVGIG (reference sequence). The chain's CDR3 is CAWSHLYLNTEAFF. CDR3 coding DNA: TGTGCCTGGAGTCACCTTTACCTGAACACTGAAGCTTTCTTT.

The V call is TRBV11-2, the J call TRBJ2-3; D not certain. The CDR3 runs to 14 residues. The germline CDR1 and CDR2 sequences are SGHAT and FQNNGV. Trimming left V 5 bases short and J 2 bases short, with 11 bases between. CDR3 nucleotides: TGTGCCAGCAGCCCCCTGGGCTACACAGATACGCAGTATTTT. As protein: CASSPLGYTDTQYF.

This chain's CDR3 is CASGNQETQYF. CDR3 coding DNA: TGTGCCAGTGGGAACCAAGAGACCCAGTACTTC. This rearrangement joins TRBV19 to TRBJ2-5; D gene unclear. The V gene lost 8 bases and the J gene lost 0 bases, with 4 bases spanning the gap. The CDR3 length is 11 residues. Germline-derived CDR1 and CDR2 are LNHDA and SQIVND (reference sequence).